Below are 28 T cell receptor beta chains sequenced from a single sample in a study of cytomegalovirus exposure and HLA in healthy donors. The primer mix had 60 Vbeta and 13 Jbeta primers. Method: immunoSEQ multiplex PCR; TCRdb's copy keeps in-frame clones and lacks some. Here the sample spans more than 95,000 clones, around three quarters being singletons. The source material was PBMCs. These receptors all stem from a woman aged 55-70 years in good health and CMV-seropositive.

The chain is built from TRBV7-9 and TRBJ1-1; TRBD1 agrees at 8 bases. CDR1 and CDR2 from the germline V gene are SEHNR and FQNEAQ (reference sequence). The V gene end was trimmed by 3 bases and the J gene end by 0 bases; junction bases not matched to a gene: 9. CDR3 length: 17 residues. The CDR3 nucleotides read TGTGCCAGCAGCTTTCAGGGGGCCACAGTAATGAACACTGAAGCTTTCTTT. Translating it yields CASSFQGATVMNTEAFF.

The rearrangement joins TRBV5-5 to TRBJ2-5; D is ambiguous. V was cut by 0 bases and J by 1 base, with 7 bases left in between. Germline V CDR1 and CDR2: SGHKS, YYEKEE (reference sequence). The CDR3 runs 14 residues. The CDR3 is CASSLAHSQETQYF. The DNA of the CDR3 is TGTGCCAGCAGCTTGGCTCATAGCCAAGAGACCCAGTACTTC.

The V gene is TRBV6-4, the J gene TRBJ1-1; TRBD1 matches at 8 bases. The CDR3 has 14 residues. Germline V gives CDR1 MRHNA, CDR2 SNTAGT. Trimming took 6 bases from V and 4 from J; bases not matched to a gene: 7. The DNA of the CDR3 is TGTGCCAGCAGACCAACAGGGGGTAGCACTGAAGCTTTCTTT. It translates to CASRPTGGSTEAFF.

This rearrangement joins TRBV5-8 to TRBJ1-2; D is undetermined. V was cut by 4 bases and J by 1 base, with 14 bases left in between. The CDR3 loop spans 15 amino acids. Per the germline V gene, CDR1 is SGHTS and CDR2 is YDEGEE. The CDR3 bases are TGTGCCAGCAGCCGCGGGGAGTTCTTTAACTATGGCTACACCTTC. This gives the protein CASSRGEFFNYGYTF.

The CDR3 DNA is TGTGCCAGCGCAGGGGCTGGAGGTCAGCCCCAGCATTTT. This translates into CASAGAGGQPQHF. This chain links TRBV19 with TRBJ1-5; perhaps TRBD1 as D (6 bases). This CDR3 contains 13 residues. Trimming cost V 9 bases and J 6 bases, with 15 bases left between them. Germline CDR1 LNHDA, CDR2 SQIVND (reference sequence).

The chain is built from TRBV4-2 and TRBJ2-7; TRBD2 agrees at 13 bases. The CDR3 loop spans 15 amino acids. V trimming: 3 bases; J trimming: 4 bases; junction bases outside the gene matches: 3. In germline, CDR1 is LGHNA, CDR2 YNFKEQ. Here the CDR3 reads CASSHGTSGEYEQYF. In nucleotides, the CDR3 is TGTGCCAGCAGCCACGGGACTAGCGGGGAGTACGAGCAGTACTTC.

This clone was seen a handful of times. This sequence joins TRBV9 and TRBJ2-1; 8 bases are shared with TRBD2. V was clipped by 0 bases and J by 5 bases; unmatched bases: 4. CDR1 is SGDLS and CDR2 is YYNGEE in the germline V gene. CDR3 length: 15 amino acids. CDR3 amino acids: CASSVGAGANNEQFF. In nucleotides, the CDR3 is TGTGCCAGCAGCGTAGGAGCGGGGGCCAACAATGAGCAGTTCTTC.

The J gene is TRBJ2-6, the V gene TRBV5-4; 7 nucleotides agree with TRBD1. Germline assignment: CDR1 SGHNT and CDR2 YYREEE (reference sequence). The CDR3 runs to 18 residues. The V gene end was trimmed by 3 bases and the J gene end by 0 bases; junction bases not matched to a gene: 9. CDR3 in DNA: TGTGCCAGCAGCTCTTTGGACAGGCCCCTCTCTGGGGCCAACGTCCTGACTTTC. As protein: CASSSLDRPLSGANVLTF.

The sample holds one count of this clone. V usage is TRBV19 and J usage is TRBJ2-7, with 8 bases that match TRBD1. Germline CDR1 is LNHDA and CDR2 is SQIVND (reference sequence). The CDR3 contains 15 residues. J lost 6 bases, V lost 1 base, and 8 bases had no gene match. CDR3: CASSIGQGAQGEQYF. DNA of the CDR3: TGTGCCAGTAGTATAGGCCAGGGGGCGCAAGGCGAGCAGTACTTC.

The V gene is TRBV19, the J gene TRBJ2-7; 8 nucleotides agree with TRBD2. With 6 bases clipped from V and 6 bases from J, the junction kept 7 bases outside the gene matches. Germline CDR1 and CDR2: LNHDA and SQIVND (reference sequence). The CDR3 contains 13 residues. CDR3 DNA sequence: TGTGCCAGTAGACCACCGGGAGGGCCCGAGCAGTACTTC. It specifies CASRPPGGPEQYF.

The chain is built from TRBV27 and TRBJ1-2; TRBD1 matches at 8 bases. In germline, CDR1 is MNHEY, CDR2 SMNVEV (reference sequence). This CDR3 spans 17 amino acids. V shed 0 bases and J 7 bases; nucleotides not matched to a gene: 13. The CDR3 sequence is CASSLSGDRGVRGGYTF. CDR3 nucleotides: TGTGCCAGCAGTTTATCCGGAGACAGGGGAGTGAGAGGTGGCTACACCTTC.

The chain is built from TRBV5-1 and TRBJ2-1, with 9 bases identical to TRBD1. The CDR3 runs 14 residues. With V trimmed by 4 bases and J by 7 bases, 6 bases remained unmatched. Per the germline V gene, CDR1 is SGHRS and CDR2 is YFSETQ. CDR3 protein: CASSGTGKFNEQFF. The CDR3 nucleotides are TGCGCCAGCAGCGGGACAGGGAAGTTTAATGAGCAGTTCTTC.

J is TRBJ1-2 and V is TRBV5-6, with 7 bases lining up with TRBD1. Unmatched junction bases numbered 17, after V lost 5 bases and J lost 7 bases. This CDR3 is built from 16 residues. Per germline, CDR1 SGHDT and CDR2 YYEEEE. The CDR3 here is CASRAVGVDRSIGYTF. For the CDR3, the DNA is TGTGCCAGCAGGGCTGTGGGGGTGGACAGGTCGATTGGCTACACCTTC.

The rearrangement links TRBV28 to TRBJ1-5, with 8 bases fitting TRBD1. Germline lookup yields CDR1 MDHEN and CDR2 SYDVKM. There are 15 residues in the CDR3. The V and J ends lost 2 bases and 2 bases, in that order; junction bases with no gene match: 2. This CDR3 reads CASSLQGAGNQPQHF. In nucleotides, the CDR3 is TGTGCCAGCAGTTTACAGGGGGCCGGCAATCAGCCCCAGCATTTT.

The chain links TRBV30 to TRBJ1-4, with D unclear. Trimming pared 3 bases from V and 8 bases from J, leaving 19 bases between. Germline V CDR1 and CDR2: GTSNPN, SVGIG (reference sequence). This CDR3 is 15 amino acids long. Here the CDR3 DNA reads TGTGCCTGGAGCGTGAAGGGCCCGGGGAGAGAAAAACTGTTTTTT. Translation gives CAWSVKGPGREKLFF. Complete variable domain (other parts from reference TRBV30 and TRBJ1-4): SQTIHQWPATLVQPVGSPLSLECTVEGTSNPNLYWYRQAAGRGLQLLFYSVGIGQISSEVPQNLSASRPQDRQFILSSKKLLLSDSGFYLCAWSVKGPGREKLFFGSGTQLSVL.

V and J are TRBV30 and TRBJ2-1, with TRBD2 identical over 7 bases. The CDR3 contains 14 residues. With V trimmed by 0 bases and J by 7 bases, 6 bases remained unmatched. Germline CDR1 reads GTSNPN; CDR2 reads SVGIG (reference sequence). For the CDR3, the DNA is TGTGCCTGGAGTGTAGGCGGGAGTAATAATGAGCAGTTCTTC. Its protein is CAWSVGGSNNEQFF.

The rearrangement links TRBV30 to TRBJ2-5; TRBD1 matches at 7 bases. The J call may be faulty, since TRBJ2-7 better matches the DNA end. Germline assignment: CDR1 GTSNPN and CDR2 SVGIG (reference sequence). The CDR3 covers 14 residues. CDR3 coding DNA: TGTGCCTGGAGTGTACTTCTACGACAGGGCGAGCAGTACTTC. This codes for CAWSVLLRQGEQYF.

The V call is TRBV18, the J call TRBJ1-1, with D unresolved. CDR1 is KGHSH and CDR2 is LQKENI in the germline V gene. The CDR3 length is 16 residues. Trimming removed 2 bases from V and 0 bases from J, with 13 bases in between. CDR3 sequence: CASSPLDKLVNTEAFF. For the CDR3, the DNA is TGTGCCAGCTCACCATTAGACAAGCTTGTGAACACTGAAGCTTTCTTT.

The chain employs TRBV2 and TRBJ1-1, with D unresolved. CDR1 and CDR2 from the germline V gene are SNHLY and FYNNEI. Trimming cost V 7 bases and J 0 bases, with 6 bases left between them. The CDR3 spans 12 residues. DNA for the CDR3: TGTGCCAGCAAAGAGTTGAACACTGAAGCTTTCTTT. This translates into CASKELNTEAFF.

The rearrangement uses TRBV21-1 and TRBJ2-7; the D call in the table, TRBD1, was not verified against the DNA. TRBV21-1 is shown as a pseudogene. This CDR3 has 14 amino acids. The CDR3 bases are TGTGCCAGCAAGGTCAGGGTCAGGTCCTACGAGCAGTACTTC. It yields the protein CASKVRVRSYEQYF.

The V and J genes are TRBV9 and TRBJ1-2; TRBD1 matches at 9 bases. CDR3 length equals 15 residues. CDR1 SGDLS and CDR2 YYNGEE come from the germline V gene. Trimming took 3 bases from V and 4 from J; bases not matched to a gene: 7. CDR3 sequence: CASSAGTGNTYGYTF. CDR3 coding DNA: TGTGCCAGCAGCGCCGGGACAGGGAATACCTATGGCTACACCTTC.

This clone was observed a few times. The rearrangement joins TRBV11-2 to TRBJ1-2, with D hard to call. Between the trimmed V and J ends, which lost 2 bases and 7 bases, there was a span of 11 bases. Germline V gene sequence: CDR1 SGHAT, CDR2 FQNNGV. This CDR3 contains 13 residues. The CDR3 is CASSLSFRVGYTF. The CDR3 coding sequence is TGTGCCAGCAGCTTAAGTTTTCGGGTTGGCTACACCTTC.

This clone has a handful of counts. V and J are TRBV19 and TRBJ1-2, with TRBD1 matching 8 bases. V lost 6 bases, J lost 8 bases, and 11 bases stayed unmatched. From germline, CDR1 is LNHDA and CDR2 SQIVND (reference sequence). This CDR3 region has 14 residues. CDR3 sequence (DNA): TGTGCCAGTAGGCTAAGACAGGGGTCTGGAGGCTACACCTTC. Translation gives CASRLRQGSGGYTF. Combining the CDR3 with reference TRBV19 and TRBJ1-2 gives the whole variable domain DGGITQSPKYLFRKEGQNVTLSCEQNLNHDAMYWYRQDPGQGLRLIYYSQIVNDFQKGDIAEGYSVSREKKESFPLTVTSAQKNPTAFYLCASRLRQGSGGYTFGSGTRLTVV.

This clone has only one observation. CDR3: CASRVDNSGNTIYF. The CDR3 DNA follows: TGTGCCAGCAGGGTTGACAATTCTGGAAACACCATATATTTT. The chain uses TRBV2 and TRBJ1-3, with D hard to call. This CDR3 spans 14 amino acids. Trimming removed 6 bases at V and 1 base at J, with 10 bases between. Germline CDR1 SNHLY, CDR2 FYNNEI. The full variable domain, rest sourced from reference TRBV2 and TRBJ1-3, is EPEVTQTPSHQVTQMGQEVILRCVPISNHLYFYWYRQILGQKVEFLVSFYNNEISEKSEIFDDQFSVERPDGSNFTLKIRSTKLEDSAMYFCASRVDNSGNTIYFGEGSWLTVV.

This clone was detected only once. The chain is built from TRBV5-1 and TRBJ1-1; the D gene is possibly TRBD1 (6 bases). The V gene lost 2 bases and the J gene lost 5 bases, with 19 bases spanning the gap. This CDR3 has 16 amino acids. CDR1 and CDR2 from the germline V gene are SGHRS and YFSETQ. The chain's CDR3 is CASSLDARGAGTEAFF. As DNA, the CDR3 is TGCGCCAGCAGCTTAGACGCTCGGGGGGCCGGAACTGAAGCTTTCTTT.

This clone was observed a single time. V and J are TRBV9 and TRBJ2-6, with D possibly TRBD1 on 5 matching bases. The V gene's germline CDR1 is SGDLS and CDR2 YYNGEE. This CDR3 comprises 15 residues. Trimming took 4 bases from V and 2 from J, leaving 10 bases between them. CDR3 loop: CASSPLGPGANVLTF. The CDR3 region has the DNA TGTGCCAGCAGCCCCCTGGGGCCTGGGGCCAACGTCCTGACTTTC.

The V call is TRBV18, the J call TRBJ1-3; D is uncertain. Trimming stripped 2 bases from V and 0 bases from J, with 8 bases between. Germline CDR1 KGHSH, CDR2 LQKENI. The CDR3 length is 15 residues. The CDR3 loop is CASSPEGFSGNTIYF. In DNA form, the CDR3 reads TGTGCCAGCTCACCAGAGGGATTCTCTGGAAACACCATATATTTT.

The chain carries TRBV6-5 and TRBJ2-7; 9 nucleotides align to TRBD2. Germline CDR1 reads MNHEY; CDR2 reads SVGAGI. This CDR3 spans 13 amino acids. After removal of 8 bases from V and 7 bases from J, the junction contained 9 bases not matched to a gene. CDR3 nucleotide sequence: TGTGCCAGCTTGCCTAGCGGGGCCTTTGAGCAGTACTTC. Its translation is CASLPSGAFEQYF.